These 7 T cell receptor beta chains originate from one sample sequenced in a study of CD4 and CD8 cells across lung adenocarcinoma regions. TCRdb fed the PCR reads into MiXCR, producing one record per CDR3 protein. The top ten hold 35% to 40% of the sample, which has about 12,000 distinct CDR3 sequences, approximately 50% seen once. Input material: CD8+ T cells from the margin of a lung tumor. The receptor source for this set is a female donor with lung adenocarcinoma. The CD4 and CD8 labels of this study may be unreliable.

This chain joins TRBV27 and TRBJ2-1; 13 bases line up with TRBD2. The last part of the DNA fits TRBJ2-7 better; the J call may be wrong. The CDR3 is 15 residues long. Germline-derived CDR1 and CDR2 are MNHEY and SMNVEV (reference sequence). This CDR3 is CSGTSGILNMYEQYF. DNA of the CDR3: TGTTCTGGGACTAGCGGGATTTTAAATATGTACGAGCAGTACTTC.

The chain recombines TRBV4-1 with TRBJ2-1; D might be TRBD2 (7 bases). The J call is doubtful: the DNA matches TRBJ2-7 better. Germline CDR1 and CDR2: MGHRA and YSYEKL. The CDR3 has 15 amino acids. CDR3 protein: CASSLEGGGAYEQYF. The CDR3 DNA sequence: TGCGCCAGCAGCCTCGAGGGGGGAGGGGCCTACGAGCAGTACTTC.

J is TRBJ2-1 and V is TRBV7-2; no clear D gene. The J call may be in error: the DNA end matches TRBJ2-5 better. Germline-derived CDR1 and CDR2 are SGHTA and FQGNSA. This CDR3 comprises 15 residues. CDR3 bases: TGTGCCAGCAGCTTAGAGTTGGGCAGACAAGAGACCCAGTACTTC. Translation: CASSLELGRQETQYF.

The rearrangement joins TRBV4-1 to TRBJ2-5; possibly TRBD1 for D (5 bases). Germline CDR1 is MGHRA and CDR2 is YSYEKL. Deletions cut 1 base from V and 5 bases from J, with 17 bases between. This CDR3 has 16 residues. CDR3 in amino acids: CASSQVPGMVVETQYF. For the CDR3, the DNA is TGCGCCAGCAGCCAAGTCCCAGGGATGGTAGTTGAGACCCAGTACTTC.

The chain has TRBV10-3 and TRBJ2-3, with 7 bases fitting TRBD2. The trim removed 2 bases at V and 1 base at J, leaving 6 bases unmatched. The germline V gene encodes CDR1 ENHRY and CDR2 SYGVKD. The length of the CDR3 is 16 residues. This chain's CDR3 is CAISEGGGGGTDTQYF. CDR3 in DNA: TGTGCCATCAGTGAGGGAGGCGGGGGAGGCACAGATACGCAGTATTTT.

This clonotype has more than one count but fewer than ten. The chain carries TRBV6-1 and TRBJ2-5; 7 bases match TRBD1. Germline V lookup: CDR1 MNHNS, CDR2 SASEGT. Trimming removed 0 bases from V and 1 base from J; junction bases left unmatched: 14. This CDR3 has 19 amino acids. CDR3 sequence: CASSEARGNRGLAQETQYF. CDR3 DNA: TGTGCCAGCAGTGAAGCGCGAGGTAACAGGGGCCTAGCCCAAGAGACCCAGTACTTC.

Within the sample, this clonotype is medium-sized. The CDR3 DNA is TGTGCCAGCAGGGTCACCGGGGAATTCACCGGGGAGCTGTTTTTT. Translation: CASRVTGEFTGELFF. The chain couples TRBV6-1 to TRBJ2-2; possibly TRBD2 for D (5 bases). The CDR3 contains 15 residues. Trimming stripped 6 bases from V and 4 bases from J, with 15 bases between. Looked up from germline, CDR1 is MNHNS and CDR2 is SASEGT.